Detailed here is one TCR beta chain. Profiling relied on immunoSEQ multiplex PCR, and the TCRdb table lists in-frame clones only, not all of them. Of roughly 93,000 clones in the sample, around 93% are singletons; the top ten hold around 2%. CDR1 SGHRS and CDR2 YFSETQ come from the germline V gene. CDR3 size: 15 residues. With 4 bases clipped from V and 0 bases from J, the junction kept 2 bases outside the gene matches. The data were taken from a study of T cell changes during pregnancy in multiple sclerosis. The starting material was peripheral blood, obtained in the first trimester of pregnancy. The V gene is TRBV5-1, the J gene TRBJ2-2; the match to TRBD1 covers 8 bases. This clonotype was obtained from a female donor in good health, enrolled as a control in a pregnancy study. The CDR3 spells CASSGQGSNTGELFF. Here the CDR3 DNA reads TGCGCCAGCAGCGGACAGGGCTCGAACACCGGGGAGCTGTTTTTT. Full variable domain (missing parts from reference TRBV5-1 and TRBJ2-2): KAGVTQTPRYLIKTRGQQVTLSCSPISGHRSVSWYQQTPGQGLQFLFEYFSETQRNKGNFPGRFSGRQFSNSRSEMNVSTLELGDSALYLCASSGQGSNTGELFFGEGSRLTVL.